The clone carrying this TCR beta chain was seen many times. Antigen unknown. This CDR3 has 17 residues. Germline V gene sequence: CDR1 GTSNPN, CDR2 SVGIG (reference sequence). V dropped 4 bases and J dropped 0 bases, with 19 bases sitting between them. The data were obtained in a study of early T cells in non-severe SARS-CoV-2 infection. Study in general: Sequencing was performed on bulk RNA from unsorted whole blood, leaving chains unpaired. General study results and limits: The VDJdb matching leaned toward anti-spike CD8 responses and overlooked private and CD4 specificities.

Unique molecular identifiers were added to individual cDNA molecules. MiXCR was run by TCRdb on the 5' RACE reads, yielding one entry per CDR3 protein. The data show some 29,000 distinct CDR3 sequences, approximately 4.7% seen once. V usage is TRBV30 and J usage is TRBJ2-1; a possible D gene is TRBD1 (7 bases). This receptor was taken from an adult who was a healthcare worker with PCR-confirmed SARS-CoV-2 infection or an uninfected control (not recorded which). Sequencing input: whole blood. The CDR3 DNA follows: TGTGCCTGGACTCCTGGAGGGGGCAGAAGCTCCTACAATGAGCAGTTCTTC. This codes for CAWTPGGGRSSYNEQFF.